This T cell receptor (beta chain) was retrieved from a study of T cells expressing NK-cell markers. Study-wide points: Of the CD8+ T cells in more than five donors, roughly 1.0-7.0% belonged to dominant NKG2C+ clonotypes. Topping the CD3+CD56-NKG2C+ fraction as well were these clonotypes, in a few donors.

Germline V gene data show CDR1 as DFQATT and CDR2 as SNEGSKA (reference sequence). CDR3 length: 15 residues. As concerns this clonotype: Its target is unknown.

The cDNA for TCR beta came from 5'RACE template switching with UMIs. TCRdb reprocessed the 5' RACE reads and reports one entry per CDR3 protein, with no DNA. The table lists 350,000 to 400,000 distinct CDR3 sequences. The sequence was obtained from a woman aged 50 to 60 in good health. The V gene is TRBV20-1, the J gene TRBJ2-1; TCRdb designates TRBD2, a call that cannot be tested without DNA. Sequenced sample: blood T cells: a sorted CD56 or NKG2C T cell subset, CD4+ or CD8+ T cells, or bulk PBMC T cells (not recorded which). The CDR3 loop reads CSARVPEPGGNEQFF.